This paragraph covers one T cell receptor (beta chain) sequence. Profiled with immunoSEQ multiplex PCR; TCRdb holds only in-frame clones, not every one. Of 130,000 to 150,000 clones listed, 75% to 90% are singletons. The data belong to a study of cytomegalovirus exposure and HLA in healthy donors. Per the germline V gene, CDR1 is MNHNS and CDR2 is SASEGT. The CDR3 is made up of 16 amino acids. J lost 1 base, V lost 3 bases, and 8 bases had no gene match. The sequenced sample was PBMCs. This chain joins TRBV6-1 and TRBJ1-1; 7 bases map to TRBD1. The clonotype originates from a woman aged 30 to 39 in good health and CMV-seropositive. Here the CDR3 reads CASSDKTGTANTEAFF. The CDR3 DNA reads as TGTGCCAGCAGTGACAAAACCGGGACAGCGAACACTGAAGCTTTCTTT.